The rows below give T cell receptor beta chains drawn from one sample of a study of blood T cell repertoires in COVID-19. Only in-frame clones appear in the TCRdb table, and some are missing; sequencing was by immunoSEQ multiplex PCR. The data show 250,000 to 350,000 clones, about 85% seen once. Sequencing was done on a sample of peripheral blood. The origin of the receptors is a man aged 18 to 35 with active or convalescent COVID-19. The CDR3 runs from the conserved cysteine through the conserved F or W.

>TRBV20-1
CSASVISTGNYEQYF
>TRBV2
CASPDRGGGYTF
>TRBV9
CASSEGTLAYEQYF
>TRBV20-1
CSASKGETGIMETQYF
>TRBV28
CASSRQGIGTGELFF
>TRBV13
CASSENPGTVTDTQYF
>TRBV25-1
CASSERGGRASGANVLTF
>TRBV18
CASSLGTSGTNEQYF
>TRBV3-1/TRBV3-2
CASSQEALTVTKTGELFF
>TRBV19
CASSILDREEQYF
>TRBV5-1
CASRLAGDTGELFF
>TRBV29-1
CSVEEPTHGYTF
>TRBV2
CASRSETGGNQPQHF
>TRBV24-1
CATSDGTGGTDTQYF
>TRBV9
CASSEGQGEPLHF
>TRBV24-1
CATSDPGQVGQPQHF
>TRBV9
CASSFGLAGGVADTQYF
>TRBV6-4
CASSADRPERGYTF
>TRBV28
CASSEAGGGYEQYF
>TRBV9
CASSAGSGNEQFF
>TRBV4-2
CASSPPAGGLTGELFF
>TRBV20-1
CSGEEFTEAFF
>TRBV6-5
CASRGYSNQPQHF
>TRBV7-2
CASSLEPGQLAYGYTF
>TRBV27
CASSFLHAVRAGGYTF
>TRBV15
CATSRDANSYEQYF
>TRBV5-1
CASSLEQNTEAFF
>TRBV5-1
CASSFRGQVSYEQYF
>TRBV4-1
CASSQDGDRGFFGYTF
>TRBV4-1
CASSPSPTGSYGYTF
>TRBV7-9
CASSLGRGPEDGYTF
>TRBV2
CASSDWQGAANYGYTF
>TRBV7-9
CASRLGTAGANVLTF
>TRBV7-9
CASSLVSWQAGNTGELFF
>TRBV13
CASRQSKARGFF
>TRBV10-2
CASSDRGFDEQYF
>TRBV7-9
CASSYPPAAAPYNEQFF
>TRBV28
CASSMTGGAGNQPQHF
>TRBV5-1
CASKWRTSLGGELFF
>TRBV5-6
CASSNPPTGARSRTF